The sequence of this T cell receptor beta chain was determined in a study of blood T cells in healthy people across ages (dated by TCRdb to about 2015). With respect to the entire study: In model experiments, template switching captured roughly one uniquely barcoded TCR beta cDNA molecule for every two T cells. Using deep sequencing normalized with unique cDNA molecular identifiers, the study measured how TCR beta repertoire diversity changes with age. Four age groups were formed from the donors: young (average approximately 15 years), middle-aged (around 41), aged (roughly 56) and long-lived (82). Two additional independent replicas of 1 million unique cDNA reads from the same blood draw were analyzed for two donors (one aged 18 to 30 and one aged 80 or older). Points the paper makes about the study in general: Because donor CMV infection status was unknown, age-related changes in expanded clonotypes were potentially confounded. As age increased, observed TCR beta diversity per million T cells dropped in a roughly linear way, and a significant reduction was already evident by age 40. Compared with the aged group, the long-lived group had more naive CD4+ T cells, fewer expanded clones and increased TCR diversity, suggesting age selection. Estimates of total diversity based on one million sequenced T cells were regarded as lower bounds and as underestimates. The percentage of naive T cells measured by flow cytometry correlated strongly with observed TCR beta diversity. Since profiling was done on bulk unsorted PBMCs, naive and antigen-experienced compartments could not be conclusively compared.

The library was generated by 5' RACE. Sequencing instrument: Illumina HiSeq 2500. The second PCR ran for roughly 6 to 11 cycles and used a J-beta primer mix along with a sample-barcoded 5' primer. A template-switch 5' adaptor carrying 12 random nucleotides introduced a unique molecular identifier onto each TCR beta cDNA molecule. Each sample yielded at least 3 million CDR3-containing paired-end reads. The Mint cDNA synthesis kit, primed by a TRBC-specific oligonucleotide, was used to synthesize first-strand cDNA from all RNA. All cDNA was treated with uracil-DNA glycosylase and then went through a first 18-cycle PCR with the universal primers M1SS and BC2_uni_R. The source study handled its data this way. Each sample was normalized by randomly selecting 1 million high-quality reads, each carrying a distinct molecular identifier. Reads sharing molecular identifiers were discarded rather than binned into consensus sequences. MiTCR, set to a Q25 quality threshold and the strictest error-elimination algorithm, was used for CDR3 identification, clonotype clustering and error correction. A nonparametric unseen species model with Euler transformation was used to estimate lower-bound total TCR beta diversity. TCRdb handled the public reads itself, with Q25 trimming in fastp and clone calling in MiXCR, and kept productive beta chains. Each entry is one CDR3 protein sequence, shown with its most common DNA and genes. The V and J calls here are based on TCRdb, not the publication. This sample holds around 800,000 distinct CDR3 sequences; under 30% were observed only once. 2.5% to 3.5% of the sample rests with the top ten.

Donors were a few dozen systemically healthy Caucasian individuals from Russia aged roughly 6 to 95 years. Ten milliliters of peripheral blood were drawn from each donor into EDTA-treated Vacutainer tubes. Ficoll-Paque density-gradient centrifugation was used to isolate PBMCs, with at least 6 million obtained per sample. Total RNA, at least 5 micrograms per sample, was extracted from PBMCs with Trizol reagent. Naive CD45RAhigh/CD27high T cell percentages were measured by flow cytometry on a PBMC aliquot from every donor. Notes on this clonotype: Its binding antigen is unknown. No qualities accompany the bases; no much larger clone lies one base away.

The germline V gene supplies CDR1 MNHEY and CDR2 SVGAGI. Relative to germline, V is 0 bases shorter and J is 4 bases shorter, with 12 bases between their ends. From the cysteine up to the phenylalanine, the CDR3 has a length of 15 residues. Only the CDR3 portion is preserved as DNA: 45 bases, with reading frame beginning at the first base. These same records also appear under a second study, on T cells of mothers and their children. According to the second study: The donors were nine systemically healthy Caucasian individuals, made up of three mothers and their six children. cDNA synthesis consumed the entire amount of extracted RNA, loaded at around 1.5 ug RNA in each 15 ul reaction. Sample barcodes and 2-4 random nucleotides were added via the M1S primer in the second PCR. Each mother yielded over 8 million TCR beta CDR3 reads and each child roughly 3.1 million reads. In both related and unrelated pairs, thymic selection shapes the output of TCR recombination in a similar way, with inherited differences having only a minor effect. Normalized repertoire overlap in related mother-child pairs was always slightly higher than in unrelated mother-child pairs, but the difference was never significant. No persistent microchimeric T cell clones were detected, at a sensitivity of 90 to 100 clones per million clonotypes. To look for features that set related mother-child pairs apart from unrelated individuals, the researchers ran deep NGS to compare the TCR beta repertoires of mothers and children. On average, the children were roughly 11 +/- 4 years old, while the mothers were 40 +/- 4 years old. After adapter ligation with NEBNext reagents, the libraries were sequenced on Illumina HiSeq 2000 with 100+100 nt paired-end reads. To prevent cross-contamination, the mother and child libraries were prepared one month apart and sequenced in separate runs. For each donor, between 500,000 and 2,000,000 distinct TCR beta clonotypes were identified. Naive TCR beta clonotypes were estimated from low-frequency clonotypes matched to each donor's FACS-determined naive share, without sorting.

Sequencing was carried out using blood. Recombination linked TRBV6-5 to TRBJ1-2, with the D gene call left open. This TCR was recovered from a boy younger than 18 in good health. The CDR3 corresponds to CASSYSRLESYGYTF. DNA sequence: TGTGCCAGCAGTTACTCGAGGTTGGAGAGCTATGGCTACACCTTC.